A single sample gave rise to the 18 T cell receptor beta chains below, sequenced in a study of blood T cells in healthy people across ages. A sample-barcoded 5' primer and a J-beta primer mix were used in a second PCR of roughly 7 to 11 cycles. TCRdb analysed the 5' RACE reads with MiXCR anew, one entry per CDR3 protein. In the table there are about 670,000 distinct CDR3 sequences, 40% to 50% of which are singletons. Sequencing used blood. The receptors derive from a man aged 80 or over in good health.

The CDR3: CASSRPTSGRIGTQYF. CDR3 in DNA: TGTGCCAGCAGCCGACCGACTAGCGGGAGAATTGGGACCCAGTACTTC. V usage is TRBV3-1 and J usage is TRBJ2-5; TRBD2 agrees at 12 bases. The trim removed 4 bases at V and 7 bases at J, leaving 10 bases unmatched. This CDR3 region has 16 residues. Per germline, CDR1 LGHDT and CDR2 YNNKEL (reference sequence).

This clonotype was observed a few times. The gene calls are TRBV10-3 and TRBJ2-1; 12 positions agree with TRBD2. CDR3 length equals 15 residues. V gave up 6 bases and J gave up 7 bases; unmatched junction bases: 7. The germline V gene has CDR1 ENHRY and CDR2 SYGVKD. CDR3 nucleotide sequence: TGTGCCATCAGCAACCTAGCGGGGGGGCCAAATGAGCAGTTCTTC. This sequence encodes CAISNLAGGPNEQFF.

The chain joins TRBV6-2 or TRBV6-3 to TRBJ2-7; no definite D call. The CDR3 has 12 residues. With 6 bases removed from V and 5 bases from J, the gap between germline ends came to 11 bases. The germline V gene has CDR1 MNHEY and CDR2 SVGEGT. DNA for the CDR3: TGTGCCAGCAGGGATCTGGTTGACGAGCAGTACTTC. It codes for CASRDLVDEQYF.

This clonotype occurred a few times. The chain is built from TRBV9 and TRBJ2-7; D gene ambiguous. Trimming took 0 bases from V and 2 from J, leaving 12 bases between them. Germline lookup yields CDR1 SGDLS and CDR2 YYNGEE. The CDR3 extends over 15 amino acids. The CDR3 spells CASSVGPTQPYEQYF. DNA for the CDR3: TGTGCCAGCAGCGTAGGGCCCACTCAACCCTACGAGCAGTACTTC.

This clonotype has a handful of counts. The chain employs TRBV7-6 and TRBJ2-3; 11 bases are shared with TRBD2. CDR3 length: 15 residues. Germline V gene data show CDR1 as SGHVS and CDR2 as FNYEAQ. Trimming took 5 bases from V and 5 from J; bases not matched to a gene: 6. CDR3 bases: TGTGCCAGCAGCCAACTAGCGGGGGCGGGAGATACGCAGTATTTT. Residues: CASSQLAGAGDTQYF.

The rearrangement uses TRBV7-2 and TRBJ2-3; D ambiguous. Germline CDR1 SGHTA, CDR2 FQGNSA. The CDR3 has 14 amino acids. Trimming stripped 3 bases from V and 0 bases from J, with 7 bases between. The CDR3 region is CASSLFSSTDTQYF. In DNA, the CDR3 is TGTGCCAGCAGCTTGTTTTCTAGCACAGATACGCAGTATTTT.

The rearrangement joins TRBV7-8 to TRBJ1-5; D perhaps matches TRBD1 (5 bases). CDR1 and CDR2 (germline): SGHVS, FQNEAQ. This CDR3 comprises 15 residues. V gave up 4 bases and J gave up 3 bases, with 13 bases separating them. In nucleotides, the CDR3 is TGTGCCAGCAGCTATACGGGACGGAACAATCAGCCCCAGCATTTT. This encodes CASSYTGRNNQPQHF.

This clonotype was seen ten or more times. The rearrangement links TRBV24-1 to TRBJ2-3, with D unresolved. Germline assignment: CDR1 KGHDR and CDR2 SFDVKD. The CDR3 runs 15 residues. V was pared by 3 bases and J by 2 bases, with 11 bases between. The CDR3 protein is CATSDNQAHTDTQYF. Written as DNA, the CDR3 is TGTGCCACCAGTGATAACCAGGCACACACAGATACGCAGTATTTT.

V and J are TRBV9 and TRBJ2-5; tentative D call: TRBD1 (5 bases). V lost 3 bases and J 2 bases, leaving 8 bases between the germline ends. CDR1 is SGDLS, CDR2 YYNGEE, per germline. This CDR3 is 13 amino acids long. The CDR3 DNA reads TGTGCCAGCAGCGACCGACAGCAAGAGACCCAGTACTTC. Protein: CASSDRQQETQYF. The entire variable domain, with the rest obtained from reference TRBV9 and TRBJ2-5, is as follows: DSGVTQTPKHLITATGQRVTLRCSPRSGDLSVYWYQQSLDQGLQFLIQYYNGEERAKGNILERFSAQQFPDLHSELNLSSLELGDSALYFCASSDRQQETQYFGPGTRLLVL.

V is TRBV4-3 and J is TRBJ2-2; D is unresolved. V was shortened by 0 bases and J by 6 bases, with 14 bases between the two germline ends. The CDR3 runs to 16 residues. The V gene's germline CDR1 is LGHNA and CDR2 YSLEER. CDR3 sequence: CASSQDLTGRAGELFF. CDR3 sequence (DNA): TGCGCCAGCAGCCAAGATCTAACTGGCCGCGCCGGGGAGCTGTTTTTT.

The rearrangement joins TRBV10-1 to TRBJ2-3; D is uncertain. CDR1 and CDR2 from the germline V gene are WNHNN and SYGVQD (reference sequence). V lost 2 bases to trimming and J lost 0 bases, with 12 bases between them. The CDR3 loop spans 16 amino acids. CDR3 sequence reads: CASSEGSYSSTDTQYF. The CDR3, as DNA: TGCGCCAGCAGTGAGGGAAGTTACAGTAGCACAGATACGCAGTATTTT.

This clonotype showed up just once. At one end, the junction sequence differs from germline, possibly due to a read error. The CDR3 region has the DNA TGTGCCGGCAGTTACTCGAAGGCCCATGGGTACAATGAGCAGTACTTC. Its translation: CAGSYSKAHGYNEQYF. This chain joins TRBV6-2 or TRBV6-3 and TRBJ2-5; no clear D gene. This CDR3 contains 16 residues. Looked up from germline, CDR1 is MNHEY and CDR2 is SVGEGT.

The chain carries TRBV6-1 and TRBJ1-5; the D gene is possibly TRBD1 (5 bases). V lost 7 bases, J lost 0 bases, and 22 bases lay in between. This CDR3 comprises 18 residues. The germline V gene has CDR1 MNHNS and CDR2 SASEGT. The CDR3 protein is CASTSPPGRGYSNQPQHF. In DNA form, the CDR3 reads TGTGCCAGCACCTCGCCCCCGGGAAGGGGATATAGCAATCAGCCCCAGCATTTT.

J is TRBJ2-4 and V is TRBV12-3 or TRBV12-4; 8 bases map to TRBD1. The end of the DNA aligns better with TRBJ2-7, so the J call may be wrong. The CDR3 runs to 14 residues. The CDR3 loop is CASSPEIDRGEQYF. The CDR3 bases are TGTGCCAGCAGTCCCGAGATAGACAGGGGCGAGCAGTACTTC.

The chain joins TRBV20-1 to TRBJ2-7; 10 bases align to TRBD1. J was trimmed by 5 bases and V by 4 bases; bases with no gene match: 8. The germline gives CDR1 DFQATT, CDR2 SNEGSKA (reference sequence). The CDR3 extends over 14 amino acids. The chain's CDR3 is CSATPGQGLDEQYF. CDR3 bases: TGCAGTGCTACCCCGGGACAGGGGTTGGACGAGCAGTACTTC.

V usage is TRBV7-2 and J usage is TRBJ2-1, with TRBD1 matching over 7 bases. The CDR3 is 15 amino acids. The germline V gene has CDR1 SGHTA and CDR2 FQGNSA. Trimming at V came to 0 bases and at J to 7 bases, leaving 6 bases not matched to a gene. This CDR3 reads CASSLAGQDANEQFF. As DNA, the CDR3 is TGTGCCAGCAGCTTAGCTGGACAGGACGCTAATGAGCAGTTCTTC.

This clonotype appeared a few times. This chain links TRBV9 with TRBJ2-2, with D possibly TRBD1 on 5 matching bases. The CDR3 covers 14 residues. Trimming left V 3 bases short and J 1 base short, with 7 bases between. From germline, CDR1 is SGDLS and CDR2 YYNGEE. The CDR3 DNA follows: TGTGCCAGCAGCGGCAGGGTGAACACCGGGGAGCTGTTTTTT. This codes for CASSGRVNTGELFF. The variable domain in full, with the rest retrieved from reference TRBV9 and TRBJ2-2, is DSGVTQTPKHLITATGQRVTLRCSPRSGDLSVYWYQQSLDQGLQFLIQYYNGEERAKGNILERFSAQQFPDLHSELNLSSLELGDSALYFCASSGRVNTGELFFGEGSRLTVL.

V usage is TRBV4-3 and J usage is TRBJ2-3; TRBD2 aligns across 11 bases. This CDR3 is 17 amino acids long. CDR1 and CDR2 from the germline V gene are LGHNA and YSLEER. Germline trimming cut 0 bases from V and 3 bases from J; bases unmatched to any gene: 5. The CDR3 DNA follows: TGCGCCAGCAGCCAAGATGGGCCTAGCGGGAGGACAGATACGCAGTATTTT. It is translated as CASSQDGPSGRTDTQYF.